This T cell receptor beta chain was sequenced during a study of Ad26.COV2.S vaccination and SARS-CoV-2 variants. About the research overall: Enrolled in COV1001, the donor was in the Ad26.COV2.S trial arm, which received the vaccine. Donor got 5x10^10 or 1x10^11 viral particles of Ad26.COV2.S. Study-level findings and limits: Breadth, reportedly substantial, characterized the spike-specific CD8+ and CD4+ T cell responses after vaccination.

A remark on this clone: Its antigen remains unidentified.

This table comes from immunoSEQ multiplex PCR, and its TCRdb copy is limited to in-frame clones, with some not included. The profile shows about 400,000 clones, 89% of them singletons. Treatment: about 20 received Ad26.COV2.S at low or high dose, single or two shots; 5 received placebo; per-sample allocation not given. Each sample was drawn 63 days after the first injection (of vaccine or placebo). Cohort 1b enrolled adults aged 18-55 years in Boston. Trimming removed 6 bases from V and 5 bases from J; junction bases left unmatched: 13. CDR1 SQVTM and CDR2 ANQGSEA come from the germline V gene. This CDR3 comprises 16 residues.

This chain connects TRBV29-1 to TRBJ2-5; the match to TRBD2 covers 12 bases. The sequenced sample was peripheral blood, obtained in a trial of Ad26.COV2.S vaccine versus placebo. This TCR derives from a person between 18 and 65 years old who received the Ad26.COV2.S COVID-19 vaccine or a placebo. The CDR3 sequence: CSVAGLAGETGETQYF. The DNA for the CDR3 is TGCAGCGTGGCGGGACTAGCGGGCGAAACGGGGGAGACCCAGTACTTC.